This T cell receptor (beta chain) emerged from a study of cytomegalovirus exposure and HLA in healthy donors. V lost 3 bases, J lost 2 bases, and 6 bases lay in between. The CDR3 length is 13 residues. CDR1 and CDR2 from the germline V gene are MDHEN and SYDVKM. Findings of the study overall: Confirmation was obtained in vitro that three CMV-associated chains are specific for CMV antigens. An analysis that came later showed most CMV-associated TCR beta chains appearing HLA-restricted. In a later analysis, V- and J-gene trimming of beta chains associated with a DCLRE1C missense variant, replicated independently.

This clone was recorded once. Its antigen is not known. The PCR was carried out with 60 Vbeta primers and 13 Jbeta primers. Method: immunoSEQ multiplex PCR; TCRdb's copy keeps in-frame clones and lacks some. This table has fewer than 100,000 clones, 76% appearing once. The origin of this receptor is a man between 35 and 55 years old in good health and CMV-seronegative. What was sequenced was PBMCs. V is TRBV28 and J is TRBJ2-3; no clear D. The CDR3 sequence is CASSLGDTDTQYF. In DNA form, the CDR3 reads TGTGCCAGCAGTTTGGGCGACACAGATACGCAGTATTTT.